The 20 T cell receptor beta chains below come from one sample, sequenced in a study of cytomegalovirus exposure and HLA in healthy donors. This PCR relied on a set of 60 Vbeta primers and 13 Jbeta primers. Clones were sequenced by immunoSEQ multiplex PCR, and TCRdb holds only the in-frame ones, with some missing. Of approximately 120,000 clones listed, about 74% are singletons. Sequencing used PBMCs. These TCRs come from a woman between 45 and 65 years old in good health and CMV-seropositive.

This clone was counted a single time. The chain employs TRBV19 and TRBJ1-5, with 7 bases identical to TRBD1. Germline CDR1 and CDR2: LNHDA and SQIVND (reference sequence). V was pared by 7 bases and J by 4 bases, with 13 bases of the junction left unmatched. This CDR3 has 16 residues. The CDR3 nucleotides are TGTGCCAGTACCCCTACAACCGGACAGGTTAATCAGCCCCAGCATTTT. Encoded protein: CASTPTTGQVNQPQHF. The full variable domain, its missing parts supplied by reference TRBV19 and TRBJ1-5, is DGGITQSPKYLFRKEGQNVTLSCEQNLNHDAMYWYRQDPGQGLRLIYYSQIVNDFQKGDIAEGYSVSREKKESFPLTVTSAQKNPTAFYLCASTPTTGQVNQPQHFGDGTRLSIL.

CDR3 residues: CASSPGGNPYEQYF. The CDR3 DNA sequence: TGTGCCAGCTCACCCGGGGGAAACCCCTACGAGCAGTACTTC. This rearrangement joins TRBV18 to TRBJ2-7, with a tentative D call TRBD2 (6 bases). This CDR3 contains 14 residues. The germline V gene encodes CDR1 KGHSH and CDR2 LQKENI. V dropped 3 bases and J dropped 2 bases, with 11 bases sitting between them.

The chain combines TRBV19 with TRBJ1-2; no firm D call. The V end lost 2 bases, the J end lost 0 bases, and 10 bases lay between the germline ends. In germline, CDR1 is LNHDA, CDR2 SQIVND (reference sequence). The CDR3 loop spans 15 amino acids. CDR3 bases: TGTGCCAGTAGTATACGAGAAAAAGCTAACTATGGCTACACCTTC. Translating gives CASSIREKANYGYTF.

The rearrangement joins TRBV6-6 to TRBJ1-2; weak D call: TRBD1 (5 bases). The ends were cut back, 5 bases at V and 4 bases at J, with 17 bases in the middle. The germline V gene encodes CDR1 MNHNY and CDR2 SVGAGI (reference sequence). The CDR3 sequence is 15 residues long. Here the CDR3 DNA reads TGTGCCAGCAGTGCACCCGGACACGAGACCTATGGCTACACCTTC. Translated, it gives CASSAPGHETYGYTF.

Regarding this clone: This CDR3 is also generated by other DNA sequences in the sample. The rearrangement joins TRBV28 to TRBJ1-6; D possibly corresponds to TRBD1 (6 bases). Trimming took 3 bases from V and 6 from J, leaving 9 bases between them. CDR1 is MDHEN, CDR2 SYDVKM, per germline. The CDR3 runs to 14 residues. The CDR3 DNA reads as TGTGCCAGCAGTTTGGGGGCTGGTAATTCACCCCTCCACTTT. Its protein is CASSLGAGNSPLHF.

The chain joins TRBV27 to TRBJ2-3; possible D gene TRBD2, 6 bases. With 2 bases removed from V and 1 base from J, the gap between germline ends came to 13 bases. The germline V gene has CDR1 MNHEY and CDR2 SMNVEV (reference sequence). CDR3 length equals 16 residues. The CDR3 here is CASSLRGGHGTDTQYF. As DNA, the CDR3 is TGTGCCAGCAGTTTACGAGGAGGGCACGGCACAGATACGCAGTATTTT.

The V call is TRBV2, the J call TRBJ2-5; D possibly corresponds to TRBD1 (6 bases). From germline, CDR1 is SNHLY and CDR2 FYNNEI. V lost 11 bases, J lost 9 bases, and 19 bases lay in between. This CDR3 has 12 amino acids. For the CDR3, the DNA is TGTGCCGGAACAGGGACCGGTGGGGCCCAGTACTTC. It is translated as CAGTGTGGAQYF.

In this sample, this clone turned up a few times. This chain uses TRBV15 with TRBJ2-3; TRBD1 matches at 11 bases. J gave up 4 bases and V 3 bases, and 3 bases lay outside the gene matches. This CDR3 region has 15 residues. Germline CDR1 is LNHNV and CDR2 is YYDKDF (reference sequence). As DNA, the CDR3 is TGTGCCACCAGCAGGGGACAGGGGGGGCCAGATACGCAGTATTTT. Translating it yields CATSRGQGGPDTQYF.

The chain joins TRBV13 to TRBJ2-5, with D unresolved. Germline V lookup: CDR1 PRHDT, CDR2 FYEKMQ (reference sequence). V was pared by 5 bases and J by 0 bases, with 7 bases between. CDR3 length: 13 residues. The CDR3 reads CASSLRYQETQYF. In nucleotides, the CDR3 is TGTGCCAGCAGCCTAAGATACCAAGAGACCCAGTACTTC.

This clone was seen a few times. The chain links TRBV29-1 to TRBJ1-2; tentative D call: TRBD1 (6 bases). Germline CDR1 SQVTM, CDR2 ANQGSEA. This CDR3 spans 12 amino acids. CDR3 sequence: CGGGSSNYGYTF. CDR3 nucleotides: TGCGGGGGGGGCAGTTCTAACTATGGCTACACCTTC.

The chain combines TRBV2 with TRBJ1-2; 8 bases agree with TRBD1. Germline V gives CDR1 SNHLY, CDR2 FYNNEI. The junction had 1 base not matched to a gene; V was cut back by 5 bases and J by 2 bases. CDR3 size: 13 residues. The DNA of the CDR3 is TGTGCCAGCAGTCGGACAGGGAACTATGGCTACACCTTC. Its translation: CASSRTGNYGYTF.

The chain employs TRBV25-1 and TRBJ2-5; tentatively, D is TRBD2 (7 bases). V was clipped by 4 bases and J by 5 bases, with 14 bases between them. The CDR3 loop spans 14 amino acids. Germline V gene lookup returns CDR1 MGHDK and CDR2 SYGVNS. This CDR3 is CASSGGGGAETQYF. The CDR3 DNA reads TGTGCCAGCAGTGGAGGGGGAGGGGCGGAGACCCAGTACTTC.

The genes are TRBV7-2 and TRBJ2-5; D not certain. The germline gives CDR1 SGHTA, CDR2 FQGNSA. Trimming took off 5 bases at V and 4 bases at J, with 11 bases between the two ends. The CDR3 has 13 residues. DNA of the CDR3: TGTGCCAGCAGCCCGTCCTTCGGAGAGACCCAGTACTTC. Protein product: CASSPSFGETQYF.

This clone was counted a few times. The chain carries TRBV10-2 and TRBJ2-3, with 9 bases identical to TRBD1. In germline, CDR1 is WSHSY, CDR2 SAAADI. Trimming cost V 6 bases and J 4 bases; bases outside gene matches: 5. The CDR3 spans 14 residues. CDR3 in amino acids: CASRTGQGADTQYF. CDR3 bases: TGCGCCAGCAGGACGGGACAGGGAGCAGATACGCAGTATTTT.

The chain has TRBV27 and TRBJ2-1; a weak D match, TRBD1 (6 bases). Germline values: CDR1 MNHEY, CDR2 SMNVEV (reference sequence). The CDR3 is made up of 14 amino acids. Trimming left V 4 bases short and J 8 bases short, with 15 bases between. CDR3 sequence (DNA): TGTGCCAGCAGTTCCAACAGGGTTGACGATGAGCAGTTCTTC. This codes for CASSSNRVDDEQFF.

The chain combines TRBV7-2 with TRBJ1-4; TRBD1 might be the D (6 bases). The V end was cut by 3 bases, the J end by 11 bases, with 13 bases between. The CDR3 extends over 13 amino acids. Per the germline V gene, CDR1 is SGHTA and CDR2 is FQGNSA. The CDR3 protein is CASSFHREEKLFF. In nucleotides, the CDR3 is TGTGCCAGCAGCTTTCACAGGGAAGAGAAACTGTTTTTT.

The chain recombines TRBV14 with TRBJ1-2, with TRBD1 matching over 8 bases. Germline CDR1 reads SGHDN; CDR2 reads FVKESK. V was clipped by 6 bases and J by 3 bases; unmatched bases: 6. This CDR3 contains 14 residues. This CDR3 is CASSRQGMDYGYTF. CDR3 sequence (DNA): TGTGCCAGCAGTCGACAGGGGATGGACTATGGCTACACCTTC.

The chain is built from TRBV18 and TRBJ1-1; D may be TRBD1 (5 bases). The V end lost 10 bases, the J end lost 2 bases, and 14 bases lay between the germline ends. The CDR3 is 13 residues long. The germline V gene encodes CDR1 KGHSH and CDR2 LQKENI. The CDR3 nucleotides read TGTGCCACTCGAGGAGGGGAAAACACTGAAGCTTTCTTT. It encodes CATRGGENTEAFF.

The rearrangement uses TRBV14 and TRBJ1-2; no clear D. This CDR3 comprises 15 residues. Germline CDR1 reads SGHDN; CDR2 reads FVKESK. The V and J ends lost 1 base and 6 bases respectively, with 15 bases between them. The CDR3 protein is CASSQVTGPRHGYTF. CDR3 DNA: TGTGCCAGCAGCCAAGTAACGGGTCCAAGACATGGCTACACCTTC.

The chain combines TRBV7-2 with TRBJ2-1; D may be TRBD2 (6 bases). CDR3 length: 12 residues. Germline V gene sequence: CDR1 SGHTA, CDR2 FQGNSA. Trimming cost V 5 bases and J 12 bases, with 14 bases left between them. DNA for the CDR3: TGTGCCAGCAGCGCTCGACTAGGTGGGCAGTTCTTC. This translates into CASSARLGGQFF. The full variable domain, in which reference TRBV7-2 and TRBJ2-1 provide the parts outside the CDR3, is GAGVSQSPSNKVTEKGKDVELRCDPISGHTALYWYRQSLGQGLEFLIYFQGNSAPDKSGLPSDRFSAERTGGSVSTLTIQRTQQEDSAVYLCASSARLGGQFFGPGTRLTVL.